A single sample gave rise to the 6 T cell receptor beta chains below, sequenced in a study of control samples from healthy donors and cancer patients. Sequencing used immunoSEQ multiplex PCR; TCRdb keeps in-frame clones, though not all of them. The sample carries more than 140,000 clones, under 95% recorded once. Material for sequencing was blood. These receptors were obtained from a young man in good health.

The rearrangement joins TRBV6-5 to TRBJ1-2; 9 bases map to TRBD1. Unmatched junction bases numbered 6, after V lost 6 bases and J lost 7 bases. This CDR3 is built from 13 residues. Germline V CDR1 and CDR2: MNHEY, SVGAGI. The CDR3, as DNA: TGTGCCAGCAGCTACAGGGGGCAGCGTGGCTACACCTTC. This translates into CASSYRGQRGYTF.

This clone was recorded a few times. CDR3 sequence reads: CASSLAPWGANTGELFF. CDR3 DNA: TGTGCCAGCAGCTTAGCCCCTTGGGGGGCTAACACCGGGGAGCTGTTTTTT. The chain has TRBV7-8 and TRBJ2-2; D possibly matches TRBD1 or TRBD2 (6 bases each). The V gene's germline CDR1 is SGHVS and CDR2 FQNEAQ. The V and J ends lost 0 bases and 2 bases respectively, with 13 bases between them. CDR3 size: 17 residues.

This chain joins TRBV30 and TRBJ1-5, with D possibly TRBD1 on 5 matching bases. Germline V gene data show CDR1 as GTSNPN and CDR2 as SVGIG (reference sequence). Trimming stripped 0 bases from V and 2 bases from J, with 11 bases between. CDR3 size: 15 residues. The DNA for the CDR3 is TGTGCCTGGAGTGTACAAGGGGCGGGCAATCAGCCCCAGCATTTT. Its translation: CAWSVQGAGNQPQHF.

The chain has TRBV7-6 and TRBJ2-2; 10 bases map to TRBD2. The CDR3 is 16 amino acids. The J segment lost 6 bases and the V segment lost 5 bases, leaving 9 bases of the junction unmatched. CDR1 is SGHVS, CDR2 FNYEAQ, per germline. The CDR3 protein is CASSPGEAGGPGELFF. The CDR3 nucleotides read TGTGCCAGCAGCCCGGGGGAAGCGGGGGGGCCCGGGGAGCTGTTTTTT.

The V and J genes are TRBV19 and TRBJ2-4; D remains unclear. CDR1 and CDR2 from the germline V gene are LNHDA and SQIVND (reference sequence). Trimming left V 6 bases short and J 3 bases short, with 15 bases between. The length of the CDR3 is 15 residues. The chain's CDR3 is CASSNPVQLKNIQYF. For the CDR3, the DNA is TGTGCCAGTAGCAACCCGGTACAGCTCAAAAACATTCAGTACTTC.

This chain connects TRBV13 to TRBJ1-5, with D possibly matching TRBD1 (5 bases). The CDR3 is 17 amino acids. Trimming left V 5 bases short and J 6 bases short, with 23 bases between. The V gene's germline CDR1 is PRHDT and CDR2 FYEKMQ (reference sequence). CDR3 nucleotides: TGTGCCAGCAGCACACGTGGGGGGGGAAGCCTCACTCAGCCCCAGCATTTT. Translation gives CASSTRGGGSLTQPQHF.